This T cell receptor beta chain was observed in a study of T cells expressing NK-cell markers. The overall study: HCMV serostatus: seven of eight sequenced donors positive, one negative.

TCRdb re-called the 5' RACE reads and gives one entry per CDR3 protein, without DNA. The repertoire table contains about 460,000 distinct CDR3 sequences. Germline values: CDR1 SGHRS, CDR2 YFSETQ. The CDR3 loop spans 15 amino acids. Sequenced input: blood T cells: a sorted CD56 or NKG2C T cell subset, CD4+ or CD8+ T cells, or bulk PBMC T cells (not recorded which). The receptor comes from a woman aged 50 to 65 in good health. The J gene is TRBJ2-1, the V gene TRBV5-1. The CDR3: CASSLGPSSYNEQFF.